The 16 T cell receptor beta chains in this list originate from one sample, sequenced in a study of shared clonotypes between healthy human individuals. Repertoires were generated with immunoSEQ multiplex PCR, while TCRdb's copy carries only in-frame clones and drops some. This table has 450,000 to 500,000 clones, 70% to 80% appearing once. What was sequenced was PBMCs. These receptor sequences come from a middle-aged woman in good health. Some clones in this sample may be carry-over from other donors' samples.

The chain couples TRBV27 to TRBJ2-7; D perhaps matches TRBD1 (5 bases). The CDR3 consists of 13 residues. The germline CDR1 and CDR2 sequences are MNHEY and SMNVEV (reference sequence). Trimming left V 3 bases short and J 5 bases short, with 11 bases between. The CDR3 is CASSFSPRDEQYF. CDR3 DNA: TGTGCCAGCAGTTTTTCGCCCAGGGACGAGCAGTACTTC.

The V call is TRBV5-8, the J call TRBJ2-3; TRBD1 matches 7 bases. CDR3 size: 15 residues. V shed 2 bases, J shed 3 bases, and the junction held 6 bases outside the gene matches. The germline CDR1 and CDR2 sequences are SGHTS and YDEGEE. The CDR3 DNA reads TGTGCCAGCAGCTTTACAGGGGTCGGGACAGATACGCAGTATTTT. Translation: CASSFTGVGTDTQYF. The variable domain in full, completed from reference TRBV5-8 and TRBJ2-3, reads EAGVTQSPTHLIKTRGQQATLRCSPISGHTSVYWYQQALGLGLQFLLWYDEGEERNRGNFPPRFSGRQFPNYSSELNVNALELEDSALYLCASSFTGVGTDTQYFGPGTRLTVL.

The gene calls are TRBV4-1 and TRBJ2-1; D is ambiguous. V was cut by 0 bases and J by 4 bases, with 13 bases left in between. Germline CDR1 and CDR2: MGHRA and YSYEKL. The length of the CDR3 is 16 residues. The chain's CDR3 is CASSQDFATRYNEQFF. The CDR3 DNA is TGCGCCAGCAGCCAAGACTTTGCGACAAGATACAATGAGCAGTTCTTC.

The chain combines TRBV28 with TRBJ2-1; 11 positions match TRBD1. V was pared by 5 bases and J by 6 bases, with 6 bases of the junction left unmatched. This CDR3 is 15 amino acids long. CDR1 and CDR2 from the germline V gene are MDHEN and SYDVKM. In nucleotides, the CDR3 is TGTGCCAGCAGTACTTCCGGGACAGGGGGCAATGAGCAGTTCTTC. The encoded protein is CASSTSGTGGNEQFF.

This chain connects TRBV29-1 to TRBJ2-7; D might be TRBD2 (5 bases). This CDR3 is 11 amino acids long. Germline V gene data show CDR1 as SQVTM and CDR2 as ANQGSEA. V lost 4 bases to trimming and J lost 6 bases, with 10 bases between them. The CDR3 DNA reads as TGCAGCGTTGGCCTTAGCGTCGAGCAGTACTTC. It yields the protein CSVGLSVEQYF.

The chain joins TRBV20-1 to TRBJ2-7; D uncertain. Germline assignment: CDR1 DFQATT and CDR2 SNEGSKA (reference sequence). The V gene lost 1 base and the J gene lost 8 bases, with 9 bases spanning the gap. The length of the CDR3 is 11 residues. The CDR3 DNA reads TGCAGTGCTAGAGCTCAACAGAAGCAGTACTTC. Its protein is CSARAQQKQYF.

The chain joins TRBV6-1 to TRBJ1-1; unclear D gene. V was pared by 6 bases and J by 4 bases, with 12 bases between. CDR1 is MNHNS and CDR2 is SASEGT in the germline V gene. The CDR3 length is 13 residues. The CDR3 coding sequence is TGTGCCAGCAGCCTTTTATACACCACTGAAGCTTTCTTT. This encodes CASSLLYTTEAFF.

The chain has TRBV4-1 and TRBJ1-5, with D uncertain. The CDR3 is made up of 17 amino acids. V was cut by 0 bases and J by 7 bases, with 19 bases left in between. CDR1 and CDR2 from the germline V gene are MGHRA and YSYEKL. CDR3 sequence reads: CASSQDLRTVGSQPQHF. The CDR3 DNA sequence: TGCGCCAGCAGCCAAGATCTTCGGACTGTGGGAAGCCAGCCCCAGCATTTT.

Worth noting for this clone: Just one base apart from a much larger clone, this may be a read error. The chain couples TRBV13 to TRBJ1-5; no reliable D call. CDR1 and CDR2 from the germline V gene are PRHDT and FYEKMQ (reference sequence). CDR3 size: 14 residues. Trimming stripped 0 bases from V and 1 base from J, with 4 bases between. DNA of the CDR3: TGTGCCAGCAGCTTAGGGGGGAGCAATCAGCCCCAGCATTTT. Translation: CASSLGGSNQPQHF.

Comment on this clone: The same CDR3 is also encoded by other DNA sequences in this sample. The gene calls are TRBV5-1 and TRBJ2-5, with a weak D call TRBD2 (5 bases). Germline CDR1 reads SGHRS; CDR2 reads YFSETQ. This CDR3 has 13 residues. Trimming removed 0 bases from V and 7 bases from J, with 10 bases in between. CDR3: CASSLDPEGTQYF. The CDR3 DNA reads as TGCGCCAGCAGCTTGGACCCCGAGGGGACCCAGTACTTC.

This chain uses TRBV7-3 with TRBJ2-1; 11 nucleotides line up with TRBD2. This CDR3 has 14 residues. CDR1 and CDR2 from the germline V gene are SGHTA and FQGTGA. Trimming took 3 bases from V and 8 from J; bases not matched to a gene: 3. CDR3 residues: CASSLLAGGDEQFF. The CDR3 bases are TGTGCCAGCAGCTTGTTAGCGGGAGGGGATGAGCAGTTCTTC. The variable domain in full, with the rest retrieved from reference TRBV7-3 and TRBJ2-1, is GAGVSQTPSNKVTEKGKYVELRCDPISGHTALYWYRQSLGQGPEFLIYFQGTGAADDSGLPNDRFFAVRPEGSVSTLKIQRTERGDSAVYLCASSLLAGGDEQFFGPGTRLTVL.

The rearrangement links TRBV5-1 to TRBJ1-2; 7 nucleotides align to TRBD1. Losses at the gene ends were 6 bases for V and 6 bases for J; bases not matched to a gene: 11. The CDR3 is 14 residues long. Looked up from germline, CDR1 is SGHRS and CDR2 is YFSETQ. The CDR3 nucleotides are TGCGCCAGCAATGACAGGGCGCGATCGGATGGCTACACCTTC. This encodes CASNDRARSDGYTF.

The chain joins TRBV2 to TRBJ1-5; D is unresolved. Germline CDR1 SNHLY, CDR2 FYNNEI. Trimming shortened V by 6 bases and J by 1 base, and 10 bases separated the two germline ends. The CDR3 totals 14 residues. CDR3 sequence (DNA): TGTGCCAGCAGCGCGGACCCGAGCAATCAGCCCCAGCATTTT. Translated, it gives CASSADPSNQPQHF.

The chain links TRBV28 to TRBJ1-1; D remains ambiguous. The CDR3 extends over 15 amino acids. CDR1 and CDR2 (germline): MDHEN, SYDVKM. V lost 9 bases and J lost 1, with 18 bases in between. In nucleotides, the CDR3 is TGTGCCAGTTCGTCACCGGAAGAGTGGAACACTGAAGCTTTCTTT. Protein product: CASSSPEEWNTEAFF.

Of note for this clone: Since a far larger clone is one base different, this is likely a read error. The CDR3 does not close with the conserved phenylalanine or tryptophan, likely indicating a read error. CDR3 DNA: TGTGCCAGCAGTCCGACAGGGGGGCTCTACGAGCAGTACTCC. It is translated as CASSPTGGLYEQYS. The J gene is TRBJ2-7, the V gene TRBV6-1; 9 bases fit TRBD1. The CDR3 consists of 14 residues. V lost 5 bases, J lost 3 bases, and 5 bases stayed unmatched. In germline, CDR1 is MNHNS, CDR2 SASEGT.

The rearrangement links TRBV7-7 to TRBJ2-1, with TRBD2 matching 8 bases. The J segment lost 6 bases and the V segment lost 5 bases, leaving 3 bases of the junction unmatched. Looked up from germline, CDR1 is SSHAT and CDR2 is FNYEAQ (reference sequence). The CDR3 is made up of 13 amino acids. The DNA of the CDR3 is TGTGCCAGCAGCCCGGCGGGGGGCAATGAGCAGTTCTTC. Protein: CASSPAGGNEQFF.